This T cell receptor beta chain was found in a study of control samples from healthy donors and cancer patients. Trimming cost V 4 bases and J 0 bases; bases outside gene matches: 14. CDR3 length equals 18 residues. The germline V gene encodes CDR1 SGHDN and CDR2 FVKESK. Assay used: immunoSEQ multiplex PCR; TCRdb lists only in-frame clones, some missing. The sample lists roughly 100,000 clones; about 85% were seen once. Sequenced material: blood. The sequence was obtained from a woman aged 45-65 years in good health. The V call is TRBV14, the J call TRBJ2-5, with 7 positions matching TRBD1. CDR3 loop: CASSPPHPKTGNQETQYF. Written as DNA, the CDR3 is TGTGCCAGCAGCCCCCCCCATCCAAAGACAGGGAACCAAGAGACCCAGTACTTC.